Listed here are 7 T cell receptor beta chains from one sample, sequenced in a study of cytomegalovirus exposure and HLA in healthy donors. This PCR relied on a set of 60 Vbeta primers and 13 Jbeta primers. Sequenced by immunoSEQ multiplex PCR; TCRdb stores in-frame clones only, minus some. Seen here are about 140,000 clones, more than 60% observed once, and the top ten hold 11%. The sequenced material came from PBMCs. Receptors originate from a man in his late teens or twenties in good health and CMV-seropositive.

The chain is built from TRBV19 and TRBJ1-2, with D uncertain. The CDR3 is made up of 12 amino acids. Germline lookup yields CDR1 LNHDA and CDR2 SQIVND (reference sequence). V lost 5 bases and J lost 7, with 11 bases in between. The DNA of the CDR3 is TGTGCCAGTAGTGATCGGACTGCTGGCTACACCTTC. Residues: CASSDRTAGYTF.

V usage is TRBV11-2 and J usage is TRBJ1-1; possible D gene TRBD1, 6 bases. The V end was cut by 3 bases, the J end by 4 bases, with 15 bases between. The length of the CDR3 is 15 residues. Germline V gene sequence: CDR1 SGHAT, CDR2 FQNNGV. The CDR3 nucleotides are TGTGCCAGCAGCTTGGAAAGGGGGGGAGGCACTGAAGCTTTCTTT. This codes for CASSLERGGGTEAFF.

This chain connects TRBV4-1 to TRBJ2-1; 7 bases align to TRBD2. This CDR3 has 16 amino acids. J lost 12 bases, V lost 5 bases, and 19 bases had no gene match. Germline assignment: CDR1 MGHRA and CDR2 YSYEKL. The DNA for the CDR3 is TGCGCCAGCAGCGAAATGGGCGGGGGAGGGAGTAGACGGCAGTTCTTC. It codes for CASSEMGGGGSRRQFF.

The chain recombines TRBV19 with TRBJ1-3, with D tentatively TRBD1 (5 bases). The CDR3 sequence is 14 residues long. The V gene's germline CDR1 is LNHDA and CDR2 SQIVND (reference sequence). V gave up 7 bases and J gave up 0 bases, with 10 bases separating them. The CDR3 is CASTHQGSGNTIYF. The CDR3 DNA reads as TGTGCCAGTACTCACCAGGGCTCTGGAAACACCATATATTTT.

This rearrangement joins TRBV5-6 to TRBJ1-1; D gene ambiguous. CDR1 and CDR2 (germline): SGHDT, YYEEEE. The CDR3 extends over 13 amino acids. Trimming pared 2 bases from V and 1 base from J, leaving 6 bases between. This CDR3 reads CASSFDTNTEAFF. The CDR3 DNA reads as TGTGCCAGCAGCTTCGACACGAACACTGAAGCTTTCTTT.

This clone was counted a single time. V usage is TRBV10-3 and J usage is TRBJ2-3; D is perhaps TRBD1 (6 bases). The V and J ends lost 4 bases and 0 bases respectively, with 17 bases between them. This CDR3 is built from 17 residues. CDR1 is ENHRY and CDR2 is SYGVKD in the germline V gene. The CDR3 reads CAISGTSGTTSTDTQYF. CDR3 nucleotides: TGTGCCATCAGTGGGACCTCCGGGACAACAAGCACAGATACGCAGTATTTT.

This clone was counted once. The chain employs TRBV19 and TRBJ2-2, with D perhaps matching TRBD1 (6 bases). V was clipped by 10 bases and J by 3 bases, with 15 bases between them. Germline V gene sequence: CDR1 LNHDA, CDR2 SQIVND (reference sequence). The CDR3 is 14 amino acids. CDR3 protein: CATSRTGHTGELFF. The CDR3 nucleotides are TGTGCCACCTCCAGAACAGGGCACACCGGGGAGCTGTTTTTT. The whole variable domain, remainder taken from reference TRBV19 and TRBJ2-2, is DGGITQSPKYLFRKEGQNVTLSCEQNLNHDAMYWYRQDPGQGLRLIYYSQIVNDFQKGDIAEGYSVSREKKESFPLTVTSAQKNPTAFYLCATSRTGHTGELFFGEGSRLTVL.